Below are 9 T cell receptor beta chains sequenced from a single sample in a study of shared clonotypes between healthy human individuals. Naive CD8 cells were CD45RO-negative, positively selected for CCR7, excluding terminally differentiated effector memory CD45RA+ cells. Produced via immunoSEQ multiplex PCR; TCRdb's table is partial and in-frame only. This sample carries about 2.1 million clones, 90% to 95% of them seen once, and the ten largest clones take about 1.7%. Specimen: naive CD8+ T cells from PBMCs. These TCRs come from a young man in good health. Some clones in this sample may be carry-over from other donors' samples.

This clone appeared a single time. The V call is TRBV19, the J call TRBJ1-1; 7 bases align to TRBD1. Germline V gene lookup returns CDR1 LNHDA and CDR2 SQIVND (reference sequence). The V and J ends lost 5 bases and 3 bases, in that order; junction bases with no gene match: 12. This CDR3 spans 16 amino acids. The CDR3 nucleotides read TGTGCCAGTAGTTCGTCCCAGGGGGTGAGGGACACTGAAGCTTTCTTT. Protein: CASSSSQGVRDTEAFF.

CDR3 coding DNA: TGTGCCAGCAGCTTCGGACAGGGAGGCATGAACACTGAAGCTTTCTTT. This translates into CASSFGQGGMNTEAFF. V and J are TRBV5-4 and TRBJ1-1; 8 bases agree with TRBD1. Germline V lookup: CDR1 SGHNT, CDR2 YYREEE (reference sequence). J gave up 0 bases and V 2 bases, and 6 bases lay outside the gene matches. The CDR3 contains 16 residues.

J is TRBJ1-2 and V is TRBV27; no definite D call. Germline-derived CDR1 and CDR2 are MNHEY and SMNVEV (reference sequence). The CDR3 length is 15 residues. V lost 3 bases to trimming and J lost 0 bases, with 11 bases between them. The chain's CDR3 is CASSFSTGANYGYTF. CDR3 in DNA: TGTGCCAGCAGTTTTAGTACGGGTGCTAACTATGGCTACACCTTC.

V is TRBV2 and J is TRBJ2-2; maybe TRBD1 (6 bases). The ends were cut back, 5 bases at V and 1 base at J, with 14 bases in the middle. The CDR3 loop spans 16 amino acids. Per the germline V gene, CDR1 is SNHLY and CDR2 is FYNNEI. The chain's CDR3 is CASSSPGQMNTGELFF. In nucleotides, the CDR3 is TGTGCCAGCAGTTCACCGGGACAAATGAACACCGGGGAGCTGTTTTTT.

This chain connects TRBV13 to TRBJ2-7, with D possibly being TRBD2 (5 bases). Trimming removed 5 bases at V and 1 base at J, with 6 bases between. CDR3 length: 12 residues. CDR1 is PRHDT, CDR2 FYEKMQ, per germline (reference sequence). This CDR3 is CASSRGSYEQYF. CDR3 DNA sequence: TGTGCCAGCAGCCGGGGATCCTACGAGCAGTACTTC. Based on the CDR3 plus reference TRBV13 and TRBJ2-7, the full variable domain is AAGVIQSPRHLIKEKRETATLKCYPIPRHDTVYWYQQGPGQDPQFLISFYEKMQSDKGSIPDRFSAQQFSDYHSELNMSSLELGDSALYFCASSRGSYEQYFGPGTRLTVT.

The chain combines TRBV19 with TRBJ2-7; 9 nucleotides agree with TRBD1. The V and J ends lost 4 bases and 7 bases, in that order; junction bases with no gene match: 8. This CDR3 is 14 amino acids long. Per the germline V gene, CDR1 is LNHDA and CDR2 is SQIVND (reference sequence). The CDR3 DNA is TGTGCCAGTAGTACGGGACAGGGAATTTTTGAGCAGTACTTC. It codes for CASSTGQGIFEQYF.

The CDR3 loop is CASSYSEGLLYGYTF. The CDR3 DNA reads as TGTGCCAGCAGTTACTCCGAGGGACTACTCTATGGCTACACCTTC. This rearrangement joins TRBV6-5 to TRBJ1-2, with a weak D call TRBD1 (5 bases). This CDR3 is built from 15 residues. The germline V and J ends were trimmed by 0 bases and 4 bases, with 12 bases remaining between them. Per the germline V gene, CDR1 is MNHEY and CDR2 is SVGAGI.

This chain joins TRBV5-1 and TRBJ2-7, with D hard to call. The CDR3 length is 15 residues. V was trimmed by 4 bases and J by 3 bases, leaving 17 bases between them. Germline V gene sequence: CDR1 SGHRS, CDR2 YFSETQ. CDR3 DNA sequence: TGCGCCAGCAGCCCCCGTAGGCAGTCGAACTACGAGCAGTACTTC. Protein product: CASSPRRQSNYEQYF. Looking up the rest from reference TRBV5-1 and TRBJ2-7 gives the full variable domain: KAGVTQTPRYLIKTRGQQVTLSCSPISGHRSVSWYQQTPGQGLQFLFEYFSETQRNKGNFPGRFSGRQFSNSRSEMNVSTLELGDSALYLCASSPRRQSNYEQYFGPGTRLTVT.

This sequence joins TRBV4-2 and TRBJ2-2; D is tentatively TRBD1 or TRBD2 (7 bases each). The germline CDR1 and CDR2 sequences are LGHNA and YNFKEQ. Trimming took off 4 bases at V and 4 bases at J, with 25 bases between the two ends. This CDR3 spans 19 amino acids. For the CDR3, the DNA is TGTGCCAGCAGCCTTCCTGACAGGGCAGGCAGGGGGGGCACCGGGGAGCTGTTTTTT. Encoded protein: CASSLPDRAGRGGTGELFF.